A single sample is the source of the 16 T cell receptor beta chains below, sequenced in a study of shared clonotypes between healthy human individuals. Sequenced by immunoSEQ multiplex PCR; TCRdb stores in-frame clones only, minus some. Of around 2.5 million clones in the sample, more than 85% were seen once. Specimen: naive CD4+ T cells from PBMCs. Documented subset: CD45RA+ positively selected. The receptors originated from a man aged 18 to 29 in good health. Some clones in this sample may be carry-over from other donors' samples.

The genes are TRBV5-1 and TRBJ2-7; D may be TRBD1 or TRBD2 (6 bases each). The V gene's germline CDR1 is SGHRS and CDR2 YFSETQ. The length of the CDR3 is 15 residues. V was shortened by 4 bases and J by 7 bases, with 21 bases between the two germline ends. Here the CDR3 DNA reads TGCGCCAGCAGCGGAGGAGGGGGAATAACGAGTGAGCAGTACTTC. It codes for CASSGGGGITSEQYF.

This chain uses TRBV7-2 with TRBJ2-7; tentative D call: TRBD2 (5 bases). Germline values: CDR1 SGHTA, CDR2 FQGNSA. The CDR3 has 14 amino acids. V was shortened by 1 base and J by 6 bases, with 13 bases between the two germline ends. The CDR3 DNA is TGTGCCAGCAGCTTAGGGACTCCTGTAGGCGAGCAGTACTTC. Translating gives CASSLGTPVGEQYF.

This sequence joins TRBV28 and TRBJ2-5, with 7 bases lining up with TRBD2. The CDR3 sequence is 15 residues long. V trimming: 3 bases; J trimming: 5 bases; junction bases outside the gene matches: 9. CDR1 is MDHEN, CDR2 SYDVKM, per germline. CDR3 protein: CASSFAGGRSETQYF. The CDR3 coding sequence is TGTGCCAGCAGTTTTGCCGGCGGGAGAAGTGAGACCCAGTACTTC.

This chain joins TRBV2 and TRBJ2-2; TRBD1 matches at 7 bases. J lost 1 base, V lost 5 bases, and 7 bases had no gene match. CDR1 is SNHLY, CDR2 FYNNEI, per germline. The CDR3 has 16 residues. The CDR3 reads CASSLLRQGNTGELFF. CDR3 bases: TGTGCCAGCAGTTTGCTGAGACAGGGGAACACCGGGGAGCTGTTTTTT.

V gene TRBV5-1 combines with J gene TRBJ1-3, with 9 positions matching TRBD1. J lost 3 bases, V lost 3 bases, and 1 base had no gene match. Germline V lookup: CDR1 SGHRS, CDR2 YFSETQ. The CDR3 covers 14 residues. This chain's CDR3 is CASSWGQGGNTIYF. The CDR3 DNA reads TGCGCCAGCAGCTGGGGACAGGGTGGAAACACCATATATTTT. Full variable domain (remainder filled in from reference TRBV5-1 and TRBJ1-3): KAGVTQTPRYLIKTRGQQVTLSCSPISGHRSVSWYQQTPGQGLQFLFEYFSETQRNKGNFPGRFSGRQFSNSRSEMNVSTLELGDSALYLCASSWGQGGNTIYFGEGSWLTVV.

V usage is TRBV9 and J usage is TRBJ2-1, with no clear D. The germline V gene encodes CDR1 SGDLS and CDR2 YYNGEE. Deletions cut 1 base from V and 9 bases from J, with 14 bases between. This CDR3 has 14 residues. The CDR3 here is CASSVPNGPGEQFF. CDR3 in DNA: TGTGCCAGCAGCGTACCTAATGGGCCGGGTGAGCAGTTCTTC.

The V call is TRBV5-5, the J call TRBJ1-4; no clear D gene. V lost 1 base and J 6 bases, leaving 19 bases between the germline ends. Germline V lookup: CDR1 SGHKS, CDR2 YYEKEE (reference sequence). This CDR3 has 17 residues. CDR3 amino acids: CASSLLASAQRDEKLFF. CDR3 nucleotides: TGTGCCAGCAGCTTGTTAGCATCCGCCCAGAGGGATGAAAAACTGTTTTTT.

The chain uses TRBV4-1 and TRBJ2-3; 11 bases are a match to TRBD2. This CDR3 has 18 residues. Germline CDR1 is MGHRA and CDR2 is YSYEKL. The V segment lost 0 bases and the J segment 0 bases; nucleotides outside the gene matches: 5. The CDR3 nucleotides are TGCGCCAGCAGCCAAGAAGATCTAGCGGGAGGTAGCACAGATACGCAGTATTTT. Translating it yields CASSQEDLAGGSTDTQYF.

The V gene is TRBV5-8, the J gene TRBJ1-2; 9 positions match TRBD1. The J segment lost 2 bases and the V segment lost 4 bases, leaving 12 bases of the junction unmatched. This CDR3 contains 17 residues. Germline CDR1 SGHTS, CDR2 YDEGEE. CDR3 amino acids: CASSLTPGQGLNYGYTF. For the CDR3, the DNA is TGTGCCAGCAGCCTGACGCCGGGACAGGGCCTCAACTATGGCTACACCTTC.

The CDR3 bases are TGCGCCAGCAGCCACACTTGGAGTGACACTGAAGCTTTCTTT. Translation gives CASSHTWSDTEAFF. This sequence joins TRBV5-1 and TRBJ1-1, with D uncertain. CDR1 and CDR2 (germline): SGHRS, YFSETQ. The CDR3 runs 14 residues. The ends were cut back, 4 bases at V and 3 bases at J, with 13 bases in the middle.

Regarding this clone: Other DNA variants within this sample encode the same CDR3. J is TRBJ2-3 and V is TRBV29-1; 11 bases map to TRBD2. The J segment lost 0 bases and the V segment lost 6 bases, leaving 2 bases of the junction unmatched. Germline CDR1 and CDR2: SQVTM and ANQGSEA. The CDR3 sequence is 14 residues long. For the CDR3, the DNA is TGCAGCGTCGGGACTAGCGGTAGCACAGATACGCAGTATTTT. It is translated as CSVGTSGSTDTQYF.

The gene calls are TRBV25-1 and TRBJ1-2; 8 bases align to TRBD1. The trim removed 2 bases at V and 1 base at J, leaving 6 bases unmatched. Germline V gives CDR1 MGHDK, CDR2 SYGVNS. This CDR3 has 16 residues. The CDR3 nucleotides read TGTGCCAGCAGTGAAAGGACAGGGACCTTTAACTATGGCTACACCTTC. It encodes CASSERTGTFNYGYTF.

The V gene is TRBV4-3, the J gene TRBJ1-3; D might be TRBD1 (6 bases). Trimming took off 7 bases at V and 4 bases at J, with 17 bases between the two ends. CDR1 is LGHNA and CDR2 is YSLEER in the germline V gene. The CDR3 has 15 amino acids. CDR3 sequence: CASTPGDGRGNTIYF. In nucleotides, the CDR3 is TGCGCCAGCACTCCAGGGGATGGTAGGGGAAACACCATATATTTT.

This CDR3 is CASSIGARQGGRQPQHF. DNA for the CDR3: TGTGCCAGTAGTATAGGCGCCCGACAGGGAGGACGGCAGCCCCAGCATTTT. V and J are TRBV19 and TRBJ1-5; TRBD1 matches 7 bases. The CDR3 sequence is 17 residues long. Germline loops: CDR1 LNHDA, CDR2 SQIVND (reference sequence). V lost 1 base to trimming and J lost 7 bases; unmatched junction nucleotides: 13.

The chain is built from TRBV18 and TRBJ2-2; D perhaps matches TRBD2 (5 bases). Germline CDR1 KGHSH, CDR2 LQKENI. This CDR3 has 16 amino acids. The V gene lost 5 bases and the J gene lost 5 bases, with 18 bases spanning the gap. The CDR3 spells CASSSLAGSGTGELFF. For the CDR3, the DNA is TGTGCCAGCTCATCGTTGGCTGGGTCGGGGACCGGGGAGCTGTTTTTT.

In its sample, this clone was seen once. This sequence joins TRBV7-8 and TRBJ2-1; D is possibly TRBD2 (5 bases). Germline-derived CDR1 and CDR2 are SGHVS and FQNEAQ. V was pared by 1 base and J by 7 bases, with 5 bases between. The CDR3 covers 12 residues. The CDR3: CASSLGENEQFF. CDR3 sequence (DNA): TGTGCCAGCAGCTTAGGGGAGAATGAGCAGTTCTTC.